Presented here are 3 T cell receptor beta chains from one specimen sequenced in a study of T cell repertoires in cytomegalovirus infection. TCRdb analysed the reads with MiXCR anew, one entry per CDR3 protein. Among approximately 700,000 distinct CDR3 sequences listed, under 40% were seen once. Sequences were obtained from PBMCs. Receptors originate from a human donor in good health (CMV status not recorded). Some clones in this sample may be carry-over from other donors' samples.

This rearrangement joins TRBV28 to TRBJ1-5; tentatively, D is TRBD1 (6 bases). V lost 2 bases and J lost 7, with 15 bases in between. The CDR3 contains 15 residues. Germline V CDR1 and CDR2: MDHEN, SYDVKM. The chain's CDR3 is CASSLGGFEGQPQHF. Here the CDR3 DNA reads TGTGCCAGCAGTTTAGGGGGCTTTGAGGGCCAGCCCCAGCATTTT.

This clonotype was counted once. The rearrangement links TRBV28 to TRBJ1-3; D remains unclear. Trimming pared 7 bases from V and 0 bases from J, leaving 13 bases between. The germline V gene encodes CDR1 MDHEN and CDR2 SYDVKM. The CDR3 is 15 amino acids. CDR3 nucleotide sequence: TGTGCCAGCACCGGAGGTAGATACTCTGGAAACACCATATATTTT. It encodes CASTGGRYSGNTIYF.

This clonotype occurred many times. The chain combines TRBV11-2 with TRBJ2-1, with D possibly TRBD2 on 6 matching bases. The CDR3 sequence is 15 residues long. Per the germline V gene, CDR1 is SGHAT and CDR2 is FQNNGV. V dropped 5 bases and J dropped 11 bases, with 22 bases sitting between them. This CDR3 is CASSLEGTLLGQQFF. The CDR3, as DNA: TGTGCCAGCAGCCTTGAGGGGACTCTGCTCGGCCAGCAGTTCTTC. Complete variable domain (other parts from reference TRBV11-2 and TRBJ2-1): EAGVAQSPRYKIIEKRQSVAFWCNPISGHATLYWYQQILGQGPKLLIQFQNNGVVDDSQLPKDRFSAERLKGVDSTLKIQPAKLEDSAVYLCASSLEGTLLGQQFFGPGTRLTVL.